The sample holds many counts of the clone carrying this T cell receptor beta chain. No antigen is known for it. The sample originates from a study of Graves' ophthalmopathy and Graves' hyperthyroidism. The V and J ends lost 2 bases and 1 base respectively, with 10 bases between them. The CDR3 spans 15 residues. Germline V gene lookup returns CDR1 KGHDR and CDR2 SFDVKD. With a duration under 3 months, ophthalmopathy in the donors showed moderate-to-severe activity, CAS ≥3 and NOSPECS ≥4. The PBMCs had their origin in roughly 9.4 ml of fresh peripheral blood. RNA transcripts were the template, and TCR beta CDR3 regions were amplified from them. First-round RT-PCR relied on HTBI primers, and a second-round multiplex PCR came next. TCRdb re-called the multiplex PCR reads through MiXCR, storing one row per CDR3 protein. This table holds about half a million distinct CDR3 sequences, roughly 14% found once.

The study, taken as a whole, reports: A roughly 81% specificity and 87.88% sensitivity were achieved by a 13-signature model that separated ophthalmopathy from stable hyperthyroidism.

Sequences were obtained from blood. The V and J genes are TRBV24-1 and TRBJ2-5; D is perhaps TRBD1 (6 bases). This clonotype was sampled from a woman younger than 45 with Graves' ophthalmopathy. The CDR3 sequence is CATSDSSQGQETQYF. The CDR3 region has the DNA TGTGCCACCAGTGATTCCTCACAGGGCCAAGAGACCCAGTACTTC.